The 8 T cell receptor beta chains given below trace back to one sample, sequenced in a study of T-cell reconstitution after alpha-beta-depleted transplantation in children. Preparation of the TCRbeta library was carried out with unique molecular identifiers. MiXCR, run by TCRdb on the PCR reads, gives a single entry per CDR3 protein. The table lists around 680,000 distinct CDR3 sequences, over 15% of them singletons, with about 1.1% in the top ten. Material: PBMCs from the stem cell graft donor, obtained from the stem cell graft. Receptors were obtained from a human donor who donated a stem cell graft to a child with acute myeloid leukemia.

Points on this clonotype: A much larger clone differs by one base, so this may be a read error. V is TRBV20-1 and J is TRBJ1-1, with TRBD1 identical over 12 bases. The CDR3 totals 17 residues. The germline gives CDR1 DFQATT, CDR2 SNEGSKA (reference sequence). In DNA form, the CDR3 reads TGCTGTGCTAGACCGGGACAGGGGGCCCCTTTGAACACTGAAGCTTTCTTT. This gives the protein CCARPGQGAPLNTEAFF.

Ten or more counts support this clonotype. The chain recombines TRBV7-2 with TRBJ2-5; 10 nucleotides line up with TRBD2. The CDR3 is made up of 14 amino acids. J was trimmed by 6 bases and V by 1 base; bases with no gene match: 2. Looked up from germline, CDR1 is SGHTA and CDR2 is FQGNSA. DNA for the CDR3: TGTGCCAGCAGCTTAGTACTAGCGGGAAAGACCCAGTACTTC. This gives the protein CASSLVLAGKTQYF.

V is TRBV5-6 and J is TRBJ1-1, with D possibly matching TRBD1 (5 bases). The CDR3 has 15 amino acids. V gave up 5 bases and J gave up 0 bases, with 14 bases separating them. From germline, CDR1 is SGHDT and CDR2 YYEEEE. The CDR3 loop is CASSFGTTMNTEAFF. CDR3 in DNA: TGTGCCAGCAGTTTCGGGACTACTATGAACACTGAAGCTTTCTTT.

The genes are TRBV5-6 and TRBJ1-2; unclear D gene. V dropped 4 bases and J dropped 4 bases, with 11 bases sitting between them. CDR3 length equals 13 residues. Germline assignment: CDR1 SGHDT and CDR2 YYEEEE. As DNA, the CDR3 is TGTGCCAGCAGCGTAGTGTTCTTCTATGGCTACACCTTC. It encodes CASSVVFFYGYTF. Together with reference TRBV5-6 and TRBJ1-2, the CDR3 gives the full variable domain: DAGVTQSPTHLIKTRGQQVTLRCSPKSGHDTVSWYQQALGQGPQFIFQYYEEEERQRGNFPDRFSGHQFPNYSSELNVNALLLGDSALYLCASSVVFFYGYTFGSGTRLTVV.

The chain combines TRBV10-3 with TRBJ1-5, with a possible D match to TRBD1 (5 bases). V lost 6 bases and J 5 bases, leaving 8 bases between the germline ends. The CDR3 is 12 residues long. Germline V lookup: CDR1 ENHRY, CDR2 SYGVKD. The CDR3 coding sequence is TGTGCCATCAGCGGGGACCATCAGCCCCAGCATTTT. Translated: CAISGDHQPQHF.

This clonotype was found a few times. This sequence joins TRBV6-1 and TRBJ2-1, with 9 bases identical to TRBD1. Per the germline V gene, CDR1 is MNHNS and CDR2 is SASEGT. This CDR3 has 14 amino acids. With V trimmed by 5 bases and J by 6 bases, 5 bases remained unmatched. For the CDR3, the DNA is TGTGCCAGCAGTCCGGGACAGGGTTTCAATGAGCAGTTCTTC. It is translated as CASSPGQGFNEQFF.

The chain combines TRBV20-1 with TRBJ2-1; the D gene is possibly TRBD2 (7 bases). Trimming stripped 0 bases from V and 4 bases from J, with 16 bases between. Germline values: CDR1 DFQATT, CDR2 SNEGSKA (reference sequence). CDR3 length: 16 amino acids. For the CDR3, the DNA is TGCAGTGCTAGAGATCAAGGGGGGGCCTTATACAATGAGCAGTTCTTC. As protein: CSARDQGGALYNEQFF.

The rearrangement joins TRBV20-1 to TRBJ2-4; perhaps TRBD1 as D (6 bases). Per germline, CDR1 DFQATT and CDR2 SNEGSKA (reference sequence). V shed 2 bases and J shed 0 bases, with 11 bases lying between them. The CDR3 length is 15 residues. CDR3 residues: CSARKEGEAKNIQYF. In nucleotides, the CDR3 is TGCAGTGCTAGAAAAGAGGGGGAAGCCAAAAACATTCAGTACTTC.